These T cell receptor beta chains were read from a single sample in a study of cytomegalovirus exposure and HLA in healthy donors. The protocol was immunoSEQ multiplex PCR, while the TCRdb copy is restricted to in-frame clones and leaves out a portion. The sample has tens of thousands of clones; roughly three quarters are singletons. The sample comprised PBMCs. The receptors derive from a male donor in good health and CMV-seronegative. The CDR3 runs from the conserved cysteine through the conserved F or W. The D gene is left open where the match is weak. Expanded clones get a size class; other rows say once, few or many, or leave the size out.

clone size	V gene	CDR3 length	D gene	J gene	CDR3 protein	CDR3 DNA
.	TRBV9	16	.	TRBJ1-1	CASSVVDSRPNTEAFF	TGTGCCAGCAGCGTAGTGGACAGCCGACCGAACACTGAAGCTTTCTTT
few	TRBV5-1	16	TRBD2	TRBJ2-5	CASSPGLAGNSETQYF	TGCGCCAGCAGCCCCGGACTAGCGGGGAATTCGGAGACCCAGTACTTC
once	TRBV21-1	15	.	TRBJ1-2	CASRRHFPPAYGYTF	TGTGCCAGCAGGAGACATTTCCCTCCCGCTTATGGCTACACCTTC
.	TRBV9	16	.	TRBJ1-2	CASSVADRRSSAGYTF	TGTGCCAGCAGCGTAGCTGACAGAAGAAGTTCCGCTGGCTACACCTTC
.	TRBV30	12	.	TRBJ1-1	CAWHQDYTEAFF	TGTGCCTGGCATCAAGACTACACTGAAGCTTTCTTT
few	TRBV5-1	16	TRBD1	TRBJ1-2	CASSSDGQGQGYGYTF	TGCGCCAGCAGCTCGGACGGACAGGGGCAGGGGTATGGCTACACCTTC
.	TRBV11-3	13	TRBD2	TRBJ2-1	CASSLGGDREQFF	TGTGCCAGCAGCTTGGGAGGGGACCGTGAGCAGTTCTTC
.	TRBV7-9	16	.	TRBJ1-2	CSSGPFTGKALYGYTF	TGTTCCAGCGGACCGTTCACAGGGAAGGCCCTCTATGGCTACACCTTC
.	TRBV5-1	16	.	TRBJ2-1	CASSLLTGIAYNEQFF	TGCGCCAGCAGCTTGCTTACAGGGATCGCCTACAATGAGCAGTTCTTC
.	TRBV7-9	16	.	TRBJ1-1	CASSPSGGGPNTEAFF	TGTGCCAGCAGCCCCTCGGGGGGGGGCCCGAACACTGAAGCTTTCTTT
.	TRBV28	12	.	TRBJ1-2	CASSLQDYGYTF	TGTGCCAGCAGTCTGCAGGACTATGGCTACACCTTC
.	TRBV7-8	15	.	TRBJ2-7	CASSLVEGSTYEQYF	TGTGCCAGCAGCTTAGTGGAGGGTTCGACCTACGAGCAGTACTTC
once	TRBV11-2	13	TRBD1	TRBJ1-2	CASSSTGGYGYTF	TGTGCCAGCAGCTCGACAGGGGGCTACGGCTACACCTTC
few	TRBV4-3	15	TRBD1	TRBJ2-7	CASSQSQGLSYEQYF	TGCGCCAGCAGCCAATCACAGGGGCTCTCCTACGAGCAGTACTTC
.	TRBV7-9	15	TRBD1	TRBJ1-5	CASSPGTGVDQPQHF	TGTGCCAGCAGTCCCGGGACAGGGGTAGATCAGCCCCAGCATTTT
.	TRBV11-3	17	TRBD1	TRBJ2-4	CASSLPRGQGYKNIQYF	TGTGCCAGCAGCCTACCGCGGGGACAGGGGTACAAAAACATTCAGTACTTC
.	TRBV7-3	13	TRBD1	TRBJ2-1	CASSPQGYNEQFF	TGTGCCAGCAGCCCACAGGGGTACAATGAGCAGTTCTTC
few	TRBV19	14	.	TRBJ1-3	CASSIAGLRNTIYF	TGTGCCAGTAGTATTGCGGGACTCCGAAACACCATATATTTT
.	TRBV7-9	13	.	TRBJ1-2	CASSLGSFHGYTF	TGTGCCAGCAGCTTAGGCAGTTTTCATGGCTACACCTTC
.	TRBV6-5	15	TRBD2	TRBJ2-2	CASSYGGGAPGELFF	TGTGCCAGCAGTTACGGCGGGGGGGCCCCCGGGGAGCTGTTTTTT
.	TRBV27	18	.	TRBJ1-4	CASSLSSPGEGTNEKLFF	TGTGCCAGCAGTTTATCGTCCCCAGGGGAAGGAACTAATGAAAAACTGTTTTTT
.	TRBV7-2	14	.	TRBJ2-5	CVSSFQGYEETQYF	TGTGTCAGCAGCTTCCAGGGGTATGAAGAGACCCAGTACTTC
.	TRBV28	16	.	TRBJ2-3	CASSFSSGGDTDTQYF	TGTGCCAGCAGTTTCTCTTCGGGTGGTGACACAGATACGCAGTATTTT
.	TRBV7-6	15	.	TRBJ1-1	CASSLQAGSNTEAFF	TGTGCCAGCAGCCTCCAGGCAGGGTCGAACACTGAAGCTTTCTTT
.	TRBV5-4	12	.	TRBJ2-7	CASSPGQYEQYF	TGTGCCAGCAGTCCTGGACAGTACGAGCAGTACTTC
few	TRBV12-5	14	.	TRBJ1-2	CASGSGQTNYGYTF	TGTGCTAGTGGTTCTGGACAGACCAACTATGGCTACACCTTC
.	TRBV9	13	.	TRBJ2-3	CASAGVPSDTQYF	TGTGCCAGCGCAGGGGTGCCCTCCGATACGCAGTATTTT
.	TRBV27	16	TRBD1	TRBJ1-2	CASSSPDKGAFYGYTF	TGTGCCAGCAGTTCCCCGGACAAGGGGGCATTCTATGGCTACACCTTC
.	TRBV11-3	15	.	TRBJ1-1	CASSSSAGAVTEAFF	TGTGCCAGCAGCTCGTCGGCAGGGGCTGTAACTGAAGCTTTCTTT
.	TRBV5-5	14	.	TRBJ1-1	CASSLIQVNTEAFF	TGTGCCAGCAGCTTGATACAGGTGAACACTGAAGCTTTCTTT
.	TRBV6-5	15	.	TRBJ1-5	CASSYSPGAGQPQHF	TGTGCCAGCAGTTACTCGCCAGGGGCCGGTCAGCCCCAGCATTTT
.	TRBV6-6	13	.	TRBJ1-1	CASGGQKYTEAFF	TGTGCCAGCGGAGGCCAGAAATACACTGAAGCTTTCTTT
.	TRBV11-2	15	.	TRBJ1-6	CASSLLREYTSPLHF	TGTGCCAGCAGTCTACTCCGGGAATATACTTCACCCCTCCACTTT
.	TRBV4-3	15	.	TRBJ1-2	CASSQDAGNSYGYTF	TGCGCCAGCAGCCAAGATGCGGGCAACAGTTATGGCTACACCTTC
.	TRBV2	14	.	TRBJ1-4	CASKGDPRSEKLFF	TGTGCCAGCAAGGGGGACCCTAGGTCGGAAAAACTGTTTTTT
.	TRBV18	19	TRBD1	TRBJ1-1	CASSRSPQGALDGNTEAFF	TGTGCCAGCTCACGCAGTCCGCAGGGGGCTCTGGACGGGAACACTGAAGCTTTCTTT
.	TRBV19	13	.	TRBJ1-1	CASSTQGLTEAFF	TGTGCCAGTAGCACACAGGGATTAACTGAAGCTTTCTTT
.	TRBV7-8	11	.	TRBJ1-2	CATQGRVGYTF	TGTGCCACACAGGGTCGAGTTGGCTACACCTTC
.	TRBV29-1	11	.	TRBJ1-5	CSAGAEGLEHF	TGCAGCGCCGGCGCGGAGGGCTTGGAACATTTT
.	TRBV29-1	12	.	TRBJ2-5	CSVARGRETQYF	TGCAGCGTCGCCAGGGGACGAGAGACCCAGTACTTC
once	TRBV9	16	TRBD1	TRBJ2-7	CASSVGFAQGAYEQYF	TGTGCCAGCAGCGTAGGATTTGCACAGGGGGCTTACGAGCAGTACTTC
.	TRBV4-1	15	TRBD1	TRBJ1-5	CASSFDRGGNQPQHF	TGCGCCAGCAGCTTCGACAGGGGTGGCAATCAGCCCCAGCATTTT
.	TRBV6-5	14	TRBD1	TRBJ2-3	CASTPDRATDTQYF	TGTGCCAGCACCCCGGACAGGGCTACAGATACGCAGTATTTT
.	TRBV28	12	TRBD2	TRBJ2-1	CAIAGMYNEQFF	TGTGCAATAGCGGGGATGTACAATGAGCAGTTCTTC
.	TRBV5-4	14	TRBD1	TRBJ1-6	CASSSRDRYSPLHF	TGTGCCAGCAGCTCCCGGGACAGATATTCACCCCTCCACTTT
few	TRBV29-1	14	.	TRBJ2-6	CSAYTGTGANVLTF	TGCAGCGCCTATACAGGTACTGGGGCCAACGTCCTGACTTTC
.	TRBV28	13	TRBD1	TRBJ2-7	CASTFQGAQEQYF	TGTGCCAGCACCTTTCAGGGGGCTCAAGAGCAGTACTTC
.	TRBV7-8	12	.	TRBJ2-2	CARQGPTGELFF	TGTGCCAGACAGGGTCCAACCGGGGAGCTGTTTTTT
once	TRBV7-9	16	TRBD1	TRBJ2-2	CSSSGRDRDRVGELFF	TGTTCCAGCAGCGGACGAGACAGGGATCGTGTCGGGGAGCTGTTTTTT
.	TRBV2	12	.	TRBJ2-7	CASSNALYEQYF	TGTGCCAGCAGTAACGCACTCTACGAGCAGTACTTC
.	TRBV2	14	.	TRBJ2-1	CASSGQGTYNEQFF	TGTGCCAGCAGTGGGCAGGGGACCTACAATGAGCAGTTCTTC
.	TRBV6-5	12	.	TRBJ2-5	CASSSQGETQYF	TGTGCCAGCAGTTCCCAGGGAGAGACCCAGTACTTC
.	TRBV27	18	TRBD1	TRBJ1-2	CASSLSQGAVLDSYGYTF	TGTGCCAGCAGTTTAAGTCAGGGGGCGGTGTTAGATAGCTATGGCTACACCTTC
.	TRBV20-1	11	.	TRBJ1-2	CSASGRYGYTF	TGCAGTGCTAGTGGGCGCTATGGCTACACCTTC
.	TRBV30	11	.	TRBJ1-1	CAWSTGIEAFF	TGTGCCTGGAGTACAGGAATTGAAGCTTTCTTT
.	TRBV4-1	17	TRBD1	TRBJ2-5	CASSKLPGQGERETQYF	TGCGCCAGCAGCAAATTGCCGGGACAGGGTGAAAGAGAGACCCAGTACTTC
.	TRBV12-5	17	TRBD1	TRBJ1-5	CASGWTGMGLSNQPQHF	TGTGCTAGTGGGTGGACAGGGATGGGCCTAAGCAATCAGCCCCAGCATTTT
once	TRBV28	15	.	TRBJ2-3	CASSLSSSGTDTQYF	TGTGCCAGCAGTTTATCCTCTAGCGGCACAGATACGCAGTATTTT
.	TRBV10-2	16	.	TRBJ2-5	CASSESSGLAAETQYF	TGCGCCAGCAGTGAGTCGAGCGGATTAGCAGCAGAGACCCAGTACTTC
.	TRBV29-1	15	TRBD2	TRBJ2-3	CSVLRTSGGADTQYF	TGCAGCGTTCTACGGACTAGCGGGGGGGCAGATACGCAGTATTTT